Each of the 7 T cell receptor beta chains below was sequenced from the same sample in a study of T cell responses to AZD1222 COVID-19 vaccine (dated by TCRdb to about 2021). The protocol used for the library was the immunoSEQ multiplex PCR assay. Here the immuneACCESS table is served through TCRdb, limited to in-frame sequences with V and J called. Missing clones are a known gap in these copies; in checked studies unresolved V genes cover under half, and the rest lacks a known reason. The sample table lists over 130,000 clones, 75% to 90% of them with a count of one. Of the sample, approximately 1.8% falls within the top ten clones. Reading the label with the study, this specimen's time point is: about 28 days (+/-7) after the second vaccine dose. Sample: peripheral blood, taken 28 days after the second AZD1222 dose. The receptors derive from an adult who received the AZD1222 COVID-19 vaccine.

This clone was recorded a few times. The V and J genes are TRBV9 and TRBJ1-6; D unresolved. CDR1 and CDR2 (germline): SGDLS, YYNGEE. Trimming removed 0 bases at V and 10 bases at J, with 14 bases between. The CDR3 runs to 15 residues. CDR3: CASSVEGRSRSPLHF. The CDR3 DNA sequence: TGTGCCAGCAGCGTAGAGGGCAGGTCAAGATCACCCCTCCACTTT.

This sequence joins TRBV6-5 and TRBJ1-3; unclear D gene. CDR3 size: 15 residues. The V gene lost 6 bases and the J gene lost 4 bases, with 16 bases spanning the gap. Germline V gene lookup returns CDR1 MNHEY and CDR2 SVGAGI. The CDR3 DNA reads TGTGCCAGCAGCGCATGGAGGGCGCGCGGAAACACCATATATTTT. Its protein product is CASSAWRARGNTIYF.

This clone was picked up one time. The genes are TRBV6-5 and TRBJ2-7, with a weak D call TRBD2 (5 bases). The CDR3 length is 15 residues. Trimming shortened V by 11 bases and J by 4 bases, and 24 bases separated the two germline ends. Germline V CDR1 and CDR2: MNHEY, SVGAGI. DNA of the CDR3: TGTGCCCCCCGGCAAATAGAGACCCCGGGATACGAGCAGTACGTC. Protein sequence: CAPRQIETPGYEQYV.

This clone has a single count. The CDR3 sequence is CASSGYRGAAFF. In DNA, the CDR3 is TGTGCCAGCAGTGGTTACAGGGGGGCCGCTTTCTTT. V gene TRBV27 combines with J gene TRBJ1-1; 8 bases are a match to TRBD1. The CDR3 length is 12 residues. Losses at the gene ends were 5 bases for V and 11 bases for J; bases not matched to a gene: 7. Per the germline V gene, CDR1 is MNHEY and CDR2 is SMNVEV (reference sequence).

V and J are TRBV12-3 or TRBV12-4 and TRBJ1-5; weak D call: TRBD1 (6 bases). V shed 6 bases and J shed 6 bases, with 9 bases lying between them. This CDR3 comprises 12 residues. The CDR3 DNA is TGTGCCAGCAGCAGACAGGTTCAGCCCCAGCATTTT. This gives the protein CASSRQVQPQHF.

In nucleotides, the CDR3 is TGTGCCAGCAGTAGCTCCGGGACAGGGGATTACGAGCAGTACGTC. Its protein product is CASSSSGTGDYEQYV. The V call is TRBV28, the J call TRBJ2-7; 10 bases line up with TRBD1. CDR3 length equals 15 residues. Germline V CDR1 and CDR2: MDHEN, SYDVKM. J gave up 4 bases and V 5 bases, and 8 bases lay outside the gene matches.

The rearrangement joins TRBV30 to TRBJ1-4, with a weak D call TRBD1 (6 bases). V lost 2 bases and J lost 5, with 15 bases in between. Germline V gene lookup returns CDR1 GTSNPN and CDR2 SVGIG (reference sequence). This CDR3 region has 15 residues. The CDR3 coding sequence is TGTGCCTGGAGTTCTCCGGGGGCAGGGAATGAAAAACTGTTTTTT. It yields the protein CAWSSPGAGNEKLFF.